The 11 T cell receptor beta chains below were found in one sample sequenced in a study of T-cell memory formation after mild COVID-19. MiXCR, applied by TCRdb to the 5' RACE reads, yields one record per CDR3 protein. The sample includes 470,000 or so distinct CDR3 sequences, 15% to 25% of them seen just once. Sequenced: PBMCs or a T cell subset sorted from them (not recorded which). The receptors were sampled from an adult woman who had mild COVID-19 (a few samples of this study predate the infection). Cell type and time point are not known.

A few counts support this clonotype. This chain connects TRBV5-5 to TRBJ2-7; TRBD1 aligns across 12 bases. The germline V gene has CDR1 SGHKS and CDR2 YYEKEE (reference sequence). CDR3 size: 16 residues. Germline trimming cut 4 bases from V and 5 bases from J; bases unmatched to any gene: 10. The DNA of the CDR3 is TGTGCCAGCAGCGAGAACCTTGGGACAGGGGGCAACGAGCAGTACTTC. It encodes CASSENLGTGGNEQYF. Full variable domain (remainder filled in from reference TRBV5-5 and TRBJ2-7): DAGVTQSPTHLIKTRGQQVTLRCSPISGHKSVSWYQQVLGQGPQFIFQYYEKEERGRGNFPDRFSARQFPNYSSELNVNALLLGDSALYLCASSENLGTGGNEQYFGPGTRLTVT.

In nucleotides, the CDR3 is TGTGCCAGCAACCACATGACAGACCTCGGCGAGCAGTACTTC. It yields the protein CASNHMTDLGEQYF. The gene calls are TRBV6-1 and TRBJ2-7; tentatively, D is TRBD1 (5 bases). This CDR3 comprises 14 residues. The V gene's germline CDR1 is MNHNS and CDR2 SASEGT. Deletions cut 7 bases from V and 6 bases from J, with 19 bases between.

The V gene is TRBV7-2, the J gene TRBJ2-2; D remains unclear. The germline gives CDR1 SGHTA, CDR2 FQGNSA. The length of the CDR3 is 14 residues. Trimming cost V 2 bases and J 6 bases, with 10 bases left between them. CDR3 nucleotide sequence: TGTGCCAGCAGCTTATATGGAATGCCCGGGGAGCTGTTTTTT. Residues: CASSLYGMPGELFF.

This rearrangement joins TRBV15 to TRBJ2-1; TRBD2 is a possible D gene (6 bases). The V gene lost 0 bases and the J gene lost 7 bases, with 10 bases spanning the gap. This CDR3 has 14 amino acids. Looked up from germline, CDR1 is LNHNV and CDR2 is YYDKDF (reference sequence). CDR3 sequence: CATSRDRGWNEQFF. In nucleotides, the CDR3 is TGTGCCACCAGCAGAGATCGGGGGTGGAATGAGCAGTTCTTC.

The chain has TRBV7-2 and TRBJ2-1, with D unresolved. The germline V gene has CDR1 SGHTA and CDR2 FQGNSA. This CDR3 has 18 amino acids. Deletions cut 2 bases from V and 3 bases from J, with 20 bases between. CDR3 nucleotide sequence: TGTGCCAGCAGCTTACCTCGTAGCTGGGGTGGGATCTACAATGAGCAGTTCTTC. As protein: CASSLPRSWGGIYNEQFF. The entire variable domain, with the rest obtained from reference TRBV7-2 and TRBJ2-1, is as follows: GAGVSQSPSNKVTEKGKDVELRCDPISGHTALYWYRQSLGQGLEFLIYFQGNSAPDKSGLPSDRFSAERTGGSVSTLTIQRTQQEDSAVYLCASSLPRSWGGIYNEQFFGPGTRLTVL.

This clonotype was seen at least ten times. The V call is TRBV11-2, the J call TRBJ2-5; D remains ambiguous. Germline V CDR1 and CDR2: SGHAT, FQNNGV. V lost 2 bases, J lost 2 bases, and 9 bases lay in between. This CDR3 spans 14 amino acids. The CDR3 sequence is CASSLPSSQETQYF. The DNA of the CDR3 is TGTGCCAGCAGCTTACCGTCTTCTCAAGAGACCCAGTACTTC.

There are a few counts of this clonotype. The chain joins TRBV5-1 to TRBJ2-7, with TRBD1 matching 7 bases. Germline-derived CDR1 and CDR2 are SGHRS and YFSETQ. The CDR3 contains 14 residues. With 1 base clipped from V and 11 bases from J, the junction kept 12 bases outside the gene matches. The CDR3 protein is CASSLSGQATKEYF. The DNA for the CDR3 is TGCGCCAGCAGCTTGTCCGGACAGGCCACCAAAGAGTACTTC.

This clonotype was observed a few times. The rearrangement joins TRBV6-5 to TRBJ2-1; 8 bases are a match to TRBD1. Trimming took 4 bases from V and 11 from J; bases not matched to a gene: 10. Germline assignment: CDR1 MNHEY and CDR2 SVGAGI. This CDR3 region has 14 residues. As DNA, the CDR3 is TGTGCCAGCAGTTGGGACAGGTCCCATTCTAAGCAGTTCTTC. Its translation: CASSWDRSHSKQFF.

This clonotype occurred a few times. The chain uses TRBV12-3 or TRBV12-4 and TRBJ1-2, with a weak D call TRBD1 (5 bases). V dropped 7 bases and J dropped 2 bases, with 17 bases sitting between them. The CDR3 spans 15 residues. The CDR3 sequence: CASIDGTTFNYGYTF. For the CDR3, the DNA is TGTGCCAGCATCGACGGGACCACGTTCAACTATGGCTACACCTTC.

The chain joins TRBV20-1 to TRBJ2-7; 10 bases fit TRBD1. From germline, CDR1 is DFQATT and CDR2 SNEGSKA (reference sequence). CDR3 size: 15 residues. V trimming: 0 bases; J trimming: 0 bases; junction bases outside the gene matches: 2. Here the CDR3 reads CSARETGGGSYEQYF. In DNA form, the CDR3 reads TGCAGTGCTAGAGAGACAGGGGGCGGCTCCTACGAGCAGTACTTC.

The chain joins TRBV20-1 to TRBJ1-6; 7 nucleotides match TRBD1. Germline trimming cut 5 bases from V and 10 bases from J; bases unmatched to any gene: 5. Per the germline V gene, CDR1 is DFQATT and CDR2 is SNEGSKA (reference sequence). The CDR3 loop spans 12 amino acids. This CDR3 is CSAWTGKSPLHF. The CDR3 nucleotides read TGCAGTGCTTGGACAGGAAAATCACCCCTCCACTTT.